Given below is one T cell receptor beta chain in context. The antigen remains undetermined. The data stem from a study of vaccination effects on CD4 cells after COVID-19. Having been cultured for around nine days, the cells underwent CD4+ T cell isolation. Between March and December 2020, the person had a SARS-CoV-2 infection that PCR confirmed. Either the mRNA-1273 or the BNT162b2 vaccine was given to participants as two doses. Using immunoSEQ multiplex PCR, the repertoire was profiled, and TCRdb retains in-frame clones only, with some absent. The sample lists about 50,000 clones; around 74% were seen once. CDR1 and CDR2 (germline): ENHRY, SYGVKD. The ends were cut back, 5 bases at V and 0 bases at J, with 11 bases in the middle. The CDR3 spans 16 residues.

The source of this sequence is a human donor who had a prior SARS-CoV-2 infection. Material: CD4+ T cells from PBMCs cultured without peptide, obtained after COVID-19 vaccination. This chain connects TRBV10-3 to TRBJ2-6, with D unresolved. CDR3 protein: CAISPVVSSGANVLTF. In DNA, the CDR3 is TGTGCCATCAGTCCAGTTGTCAGCTCTGGGGCCAACGTCCTGACTTTC.